One sample yielded the 23 T cell receptor beta chains listed below, sequenced in a study of T cells in Graves' hyperthyroidism and ophthalmopathy. The investigators amplified TCR beta CDR3 regions from RNA transcripts. With the HTBI primer set, the TCR CDR3 went through a first round of RT-PCR. MiXCR, run by TCRdb on the multiplex PCR reads, gives a single entry per CDR3 protein. Of a few hundred thousand distinct CDR3 sequences in the sample, less than 20% were seen once. Sequencing was performed on blood. These receptors all stem from a woman between 18 and 29 years old with Graves' hyperthyroidism that later progressed to Graves' ophthalmopathy.

This clonotype has just a few counts. The chain carries TRBV5-6 and TRBJ2-4, with TRBD2 identical over 10 bases. The CDR3 loop spans 18 amino acids. J was trimmed by 8 bases and V by 3 bases; bases with no gene match: 17. Germline CDR1 SGHDT, CDR2 YYEEEE. The CDR3 loop reads CASSSGTWASGSLDIQYF. CDR3 sequence (DNA): TGTGCCAGCAGCTCCGGGACTTGGGCTAGCGGGAGTTTGGACATTCAGTACTTC.

The chain links TRBV15 to TRBJ2-2; the D is unclear. V gave up 1 base and J gave up 0 bases, with 0 bases separating them. The germline V gene has CDR1 LNHNV and CDR2 YYDKDF (reference sequence). This CDR3 region has 13 residues. CDR3 loop: CATSRANTGELFF. DNA of the CDR3: TGTGCCACCAGCAGAGCGAACACCGGGGAGCTGTTTTTT.

This clonotype was seen at least ten times. The chain joins TRBV30 to TRBJ2-4; D perhaps matches TRBD2 (5 bases). The ends were cut back, 0 bases at V and 5 bases at J, with 14 bases in the middle. The CDR3 is made up of 15 amino acids. Germline V gene sequence: CDR1 GTSNPN, CDR2 SVGIG (reference sequence). Here the CDR3 DNA reads TGTGCCTGGAGTGTCTCCCCCGGGATGGAAAACATTCAGTACTTC. The encoded protein is CAWSVSPGMENIQYF.

The rearrangement uses TRBV4-1 and TRBJ2-2, with TRBD2 matching 10 bases. Losses at the gene ends were 4 bases for V and 6 bases for J; bases not matched to a gene: 5. CDR3 length: 15 amino acids. Looked up from germline, CDR1 is MGHRA and CDR2 is YSYEKL. CDR3 in DNA: TGCGCCAGCAGCCTCGCTAGCGGGAGCTCCGGGGAGCTGTTTTTT. It yields the protein CASSLASGSSGELFF.

This clonotype was counted only a few times. The chain links TRBV10-3 to TRBJ2-1, with 10 bases fitting TRBD2. This CDR3 has 15 residues. The germline V gene encodes CDR1 ENHRY and CDR2 SYGVKD. The junction had 3 bases not matched to a gene; V was cut back by 4 bases and J by 3 bases. The DNA for the CDR3 is TGTGCCATCAGTGTAGGACTAGCGGACTACAATGAGCAGTTCTTC. The encoded protein is CAISVGLADYNEQFF.

The chain recombines TRBV19 with TRBJ2-2; 11 bases are shared with TRBD1. V lost 5 bases to trimming and J lost 7 bases; unmatched junction nucleotides: 6. This CDR3 spans 15 amino acids. Looked up from germline, CDR1 is LNHDA and CDR2 is SQIVND (reference sequence). The CDR3 is CASSPRTGGGGELFF. The CDR3 DNA is TGTGCCAGTAGTCCCCGGACAGGGGGCGGCGGGGAGCTGTTTTTT.

This clonotype was seen many times. CDR3 bases: TGTGCCAGCAGTTTAGCCCTGGCTGTAGAGACCCAGTACTTC. Protein sequence: CASSLALAVETQYF. The chain carries TRBV28 and TRBJ2-5, with D uncertain. This CDR3 has 14 residues. Germline CDR1 is MDHEN and CDR2 is SYDVKM. V lost 2 bases to trimming and J lost 4 bases, with 11 bases between them.

The chain links TRBV27 to TRBJ2-7, with TRBD1 identical over 7 bases. V lost 8 bases to trimming and J lost 5 bases; unmatched junction nucleotides: 6. This CDR3 has 12 amino acids. Per germline, CDR1 MNHEY and CDR2 SMNVEV (reference sequence). CDR3 sequence: CASSTGSNEQYF. The DNA of the CDR3 is TGTGCCAGCTCGACAGGGTCCAACGAGCAGTACTTC.

As regards this clonotype: A much larger clone lies one base from this, so it may be a read error. The rearrangement uses TRBV7-2 and TRBJ1-2; D unresolved. The CDR3 sequence is 12 residues long. The V gene's germline CDR1 is SGHTA and CDR2 FQGNSA. Trimming took 3 bases from V and 8 from J, leaving 10 bases between them. CDR3 DNA sequence: TGTGCCAGCAGCTTCACGCCAACCGGCTACACCTTC. Its translation: CASSFTPTGYTF.

In its sample, this clonotype was seen many times. The chain is built from TRBV5-8 and TRBJ2-3, with 12 bases fitting TRBD2. This CDR3 region has 16 residues. The V gene end was trimmed by 0 bases and the J gene end by 2 bases; junction bases not matched to a gene: 1. CDR1 is SGHTS, CDR2 YDEGEE, per germline. CDR3 residues: CASSLGLAGATDTQYF. The CDR3 region has the DNA TGTGCCAGCAGCTTGGGACTAGCGGGAGCCACAGATACGCAGTATTTT.

V and J are TRBV28 and TRBJ2-1; 9 nucleotides align to TRBD2. The CDR3 is 15 amino acids. Germline CDR1 MDHEN, CDR2 SYDVKM. The J segment lost 4 bases and the V segment lost 5 bases, leaving 6 bases of the junction unmatched. DNA for the CDR3: TGTGCCAGCAGTGGGAATAGCGGGAGTTACAATGAGCAGTTCTTC. Its translation is CASSGNSGSYNEQFF.

The J gene is TRBJ2-5, the V gene TRBV11-2, with D tentatively TRBD2 (6 bases). This CDR3 spans 18 amino acids. Germline CDR1 reads SGHAT; CDR2 reads FQNNGV. The V end was cut by 3 bases, the J end by 0 bases, with 20 bases between. The CDR3 sequence is CASSLRAGDSLYQETQYF. The CDR3 region has the DNA TGTGCCAGCAGCTTGAGGGCCGGGGACTCACTGTACCAAGAGACCCAGTACTTC.

This clonotype showed up many times. The chain uses TRBV2 and TRBJ2-7; 10 bases align to TRBD1. CDR1 and CDR2 (germline): SNHLY, FYNNEI. CDR3 length: 18 residues. J lost 4 bases, V lost 3 bases, and 15 bases had no gene match. This CDR3 reads CASSESLFWGQGLYEQYF. DNA for the CDR3: TGTGCCAGCAGTGAGAGTCTTTTTTGGGGACAGGGGTTATACGAGCAGTACTTC.

The chain recombines TRBV25-1 with TRBJ1-3, with a weak D call TRBD1 (6 bases). Trimming left V 3 bases short and J 4 bases short, with 10 bases between. The germline CDR1 and CDR2 sequences are MGHDK and SYGVNS. The CDR3 has 14 amino acids. The CDR3, as DNA: TGTGCCAGCAGTGACACAGGGCGGGGAAACACCATATATTTT. This codes for CASSDTGRGNTIYF.

The CDR3 DNA sequence: TGTGCCAGCAGCTTAATAGTATACAATGAGCAGTTCTTC. As protein: CASSLIVYNEQFF. The chain links TRBV7-9 to TRBJ2-1; D gene ambiguous. This CDR3 is 13 amino acids long. The V end was cut by 2 bases, the J end by 4 bases, with 6 bases between. Germline V gene lookup returns CDR1 SEHNR and CDR2 FQNEAQ (reference sequence).

This clonotype was observed at least ten times. CDR3 sequence: CSARDALLRTTYEQYF. CDR3 in DNA: TGCAGTGCTAGAGACGCCCTTCTACGGACTACCTACGAGCAGTACTTC. This chain links TRBV20-1 with TRBJ2-7, with D perhaps TRBD2 (6 bases). CDR3 length equals 16 residues. The V and J ends lost 0 bases and 2 bases respectively, with 17 bases between them. Germline V gene lookup returns CDR1 DFQATT and CDR2 SNEGSKA (reference sequence).

This clonotype was picked up many times. The CDR3 region has the DNA TGTGCCATCAGTGAGCCGGGACTAGCGGGCCCCTCTGGCTACGAGCAGTACTTC. This sequence encodes CAISEPGLAGPSGYEQYF. The J gene is TRBJ2-7, the V gene TRBV10-3, with TRBD2 matching 12 bases. Germline V gene lookup returns CDR1 ENHRY and CDR2 SYGVKD. J gave up 3 bases and V 2 bases, and 11 bases lay outside the gene matches. CDR3 length: 18 amino acids.

This clonotype was detected many times. The J gene is TRBJ2-2, the V gene TRBV28, with D hard to call. The CDR3 is 12 amino acids. Germline CDR1 is MDHEN and CDR2 is SYDVKM. Trimming left V 6 bases short and J 8 bases short, with 10 bases between. The CDR3 region is CASSSIGGELFF. In DNA form, the CDR3 reads TGTGCCAGCAGCTCGATCGGGGGGGAGCTGTTTTTT.

This clonotype was seen ten or more times. The gene calls are TRBV11-2 and TRBJ2-7; the D gene is possibly TRBD1 (5 bases). Looked up from germline, CDR1 is SGHAT and CDR2 is FQNNGV. This CDR3 has 15 residues. V lost 1 base and J 7 bases, leaving 17 bases between the germline ends. The chain's CDR3 is CASSLGLVGALEQYF. CDR3 DNA sequence: TGTGCCAGCAGCTTAGGTCTAGTAGGGGCCTTGGAGCAGTACTTC. Together with reference TRBV11-2 and TRBJ2-7, the CDR3 gives the full variable domain: EAGVAQSPRYKIIEKRQSVAFWCNPISGHATLYWYQQILGQGPKLLIQFQNNGVVDDSQLPKDRFSAERLKGVDSTLKIQPAKLEDSAVYLCASSLGLVGALEQYFGPGTRLTVT.

This clonotype was seen only a few times. The CDR3 loop is CASSGRAPEQYF. CDR3 coding DNA: TGTGCCAGCAGCGGCCGGGCCCCAGAGCAGTACTTC. This chain uses TRBV9 with TRBJ2-7; D remains ambiguous. This CDR3 spans 12 amino acids. Germline-derived CDR1 and CDR2 are SGDLS and YYNGEE. V lost 3 bases and J lost 7, with 11 bases in between.

This clonotype has just a few counts. The chain uses TRBV6-5 and TRBJ2-4; D remains ambiguous. V was cut by 0 bases and J by 8 bases, with 11 bases left in between. Germline V gene sequence: CDR1 MNHEY, CDR2 SVGAGI. The CDR3 runs 14 residues. The CDR3 sequence: CASSYSPVGDIQYF. DNA of the CDR3: TGTGCCAGCAGTTACTCGCCCGTGGGTGACATTCAGTACTTC.

This clonotype was picked up a small number of times. The rearrangement joins TRBV4-1 to TRBJ2-1; D is possibly TRBD2 (5 bases). The CDR3 extends over 16 amino acids. Germline V lookup: CDR1 MGHRA, CDR2 YSYEKL. Between the trimmed V and J ends, which lost 0 bases and 0 bases, there was a span of 9 bases. The CDR3 sequence is CASSQEALASYNEQFF. CDR3 nucleotide sequence: TGCGCCAGCAGCCAAGAAGCCCTAGCCTCCTACAATGAGCAGTTCTTC.

In this sample, this clonotype turned up many times. This chain joins TRBV7-2 and TRBJ2-3; 9 bases align to TRBD2. This CDR3 spans 16 amino acids. Germline CDR1 reads SGHTA; CDR2 reads FQGNSA. Losses at the gene ends were 1 base for V and 0 bases for J; bases not matched to a gene: 2. The CDR3 coding sequence is TGTGCCAGCAGCTTAGTAACTAGCGGGAGCACAGATACGCAGTATTTT. It codes for CASSLVTSGSTDTQYF.